These 11 T cell receptor beta chains originate from one sample sequenced in a study of cytomegalovirus exposure and HLA in healthy donors. 13 Jbeta primers and 60 Vbeta primers were used for the PCR. Only in-frame clones appear in the TCRdb table, and some are missing; sequencing was by immunoSEQ multiplex PCR. Among more than 150,000 clones, 65% to 85% were seen once, and the ten largest hold less than 1.5%. Specimen: PBMCs. These receptors all come from a girl between 5 and 17 years old in good health and CMV-seropositive.

The CDR3 reads CASSQDLEGGSEEQYF. The CDR3, as DNA: TGTGCCAGCAGCCAAGATCTGGAAGGCGGGAGTGAAGAGCAGTACTTC. This chain links TRBV4-2 with TRBJ2-7; 7 nucleotides agree with TRBD2. This CDR3 spans 16 amino acids. With 0 bases clipped from V and 7 bases from J, the junction kept 12 bases outside the gene matches. Germline loops: CDR1 LGHNA, CDR2 YNFKEQ.

The chain couples TRBV2 to TRBJ2-3; D not certain. Germline-derived CDR1 and CDR2 are SNHLY and FYNNEI. CDR3 length equals 15 residues. Trimming took off 7 bases at V and 6 bases at J, with 20 bases between the two ends. CDR3 sequence (DNA): TGTGCCAGCACCCCTCGCGGAGCCAACGGGGATACGCAGTATTTT. This gives the protein CASTPRGANGDTQYF.

V and J are TRBV18 and TRBJ2-5, with TRBD2 matching 14 bases. Germline CDR1 and CDR2: KGHSH and LQKENI. The CDR3 contains 18 residues. Germline trimming cut 6 bases from V and 0 bases from J; bases unmatched to any gene: 9. This CDR3 is CASSHGLAGGPYQETQYF. The CDR3, as DNA: TGTGCCAGCTCTCACGGACTAGCGGGAGGCCCGTACCAAGAGACCCAGTACTTC.

In nucleotides, the CDR3 is TGCAGCGTTGAAGAATACAGGGGGGGGAGAACCGGGGAGCTGTTTTTT. It translates to CSVEEYRGGRTGELFF. The chain joins TRBV29-1 to TRBJ2-2; TRBD1 might be the D (8 bases). Looked up from germline, CDR1 is SQVTM and CDR2 is ANQGSEA. V was clipped by 0 bases and J by 5 bases, with 16 bases between them. This CDR3 comprises 16 residues.

The rearrangement uses TRBV10-3 and TRBJ2-7; the match to TRBD1 covers 7 bases. Germline loops: CDR1 ENHRY, CDR2 SYGVKD. CDR3 length equals 13 residues. The J segment lost 4 bases and the V segment lost 10 bases, leaving 10 bases of the junction unmatched. CDR3 nucleotide sequence: TGTGCCACAGGACAGGAGACCCAATACGAGCAGTACTTC. Encoded protein: CATGQETQYEQYF.

The chain has TRBV7-9 and TRBJ1-3, with unresolved D. Trimming cost V 11 bases and J 0 bases, with 8 bases left between them. The CDR3 totals 12 residues. Germline V CDR1 and CDR2: SEHNR, FQNEAQ (reference sequence). The CDR3 spells CAGRDSGNTIYF. CDR3 nucleotide sequence: TGTGCCGGGCGGGACTCTGGAAACACCATATATTTT.

The chain is built from TRBV5-1 and TRBJ1-2; a possible D gene is TRBD1 (5 bases). The germline CDR1 and CDR2 sequences are SGHRS and YFSETQ. The CDR3 has 14 residues. The V end was cut by 4 bases, the J end by 7 bases, with 17 bases between. The CDR3 DNA sequence: TGCGCCAGCAGCCCGGGGACTCCCGAGACTGGCTACACCTTC. The encoded protein is CASSPGTPETGYTF.

The table lists this clone with a few counts. This chain joins TRBV6-1 and TRBJ2-5, with 11 positions matching TRBD2. The DNA end favors TRBJ2-7, so the J call may be wrong. The length of the CDR3 is 15 residues. Germline V CDR1 and CDR2: MNHNS, SASEGT. CDR3 DNA sequence: TGTGCCAGCAGTGAACCGACTAGCGGGAAGGACGAGCAGTACTTC. Its translation is CASSEPTSGKDEQYF.

The chain is built from TRBV25-1 and TRBJ1-2; 8 nucleotides align to TRBD1. The CDR3 is 14 amino acids. V lost 4 bases and J lost 8; bases outside the gene matches: 9. The germline V gene has CDR1 MGHDK and CDR2 SYGVNS. Here the CDR3 reads CASSVIGTGRGYTF. CDR3 bases: TGTGCCAGCAGTGTGATCGGGACAGGCCGGGGCTACACCTTC.

This chain joins TRBV5-4 and TRBJ2-3, with D perhaps matching TRBD2 (7 bases). Germline V gene sequence: CDR1 SGHNT, CDR2 YYREEE (reference sequence). V was clipped by 5 bases and J by 5 bases, with 21 bases between them. The CDR3 is made up of 16 amino acids. DNA of the CDR3: TGTGCCAGCAGATGGCTTGGCGGGGGAGGGGGAGATACGCAGTATTTT. Translating it yields CASRWLGGGGGDTQYF.

The V and J genes are TRBV30 and TRBJ1-1; D is possibly TRBD1 (6 bases). Trimming left V 4 bases short and J 0 bases short, with 12 bases between. In germline, CDR1 is GTSNPN, CDR2 SVGIG (reference sequence). The CDR3 contains 14 residues. CDR3 coding DNA: TGTGCCTGGACCACGGGACAATTGAACACTGAAGCTTTCTTT. Its translation is CAWTTGQLNTEAFF.